This is a list of T cell receptor beta chains from one sample in a study of cytomegalovirus exposure and HLA in healthy donors. Clones were sequenced by immunoSEQ multiplex PCR, and TCRdb holds only the in-frame ones, with some missing. Seen here are approximately 280,000 clones, around 86% observed once, and the top ten hold around 1%. Sequencing was performed on PBMCs. Source of these receptors: a woman between 18 and 29 years old in good health and CMV-seronegative. The CDR3 runs from the conserved cysteine through the conserved F or W. D genes are given only for firm matches. Clone size is stated in some rows and not others, as once, few, many or a class when expanded.

TRBV5-4	.	TRBJ2-1	TRBD2	TGTGCCAGCAGCTGGCTAGCGGGAGGTTACAATGAGCAGTTCTTC	CASSWLAGGYNEQFF
TRBV9	.	TRBJ1-1	.	TGTGCCAGCAGCGACCCCCCGGGACAACCTATGAACACTGAAGCTTTCTTT	CASSDPPGQPMNTEAFF
TRBV5-4	.	TRBJ1-2	TRBD1	TGTGCCAGCAGGTCCCCAGGGGGGTTCTATGGCTACACCTTC	CASRSPGGFYGYTF
TRBV4-3	.	TRBJ2-5	TRBD2	TGCGCCAGCAGCCCAACTCCGTGGGGGGGAGAGACCCAGTACTTC	CASSPTPWGGETQYF
TRBV2	.	TRBJ1-1	.	TGTGCCAGCACCTCTGGGGAGGGGAACACTGAAGCTTTCTTT	CASTSGEGNTEAFF
TRBV28	.	TRBJ1-2	.	TGTGCCAGCAGTTTCGGCGGCACCCCCCATGGCTACACCTTC	CASSFGGTPHGYTF
TRBV15	.	TRBJ2-2	.	TGTGCCACCAGCCCGACTAGACCCACCGGGGAGCTGTTTTTT	CATSPTRPTGELFF
TRBV4-2	.	TRBJ1-5	.	TGTGCCAGCAGCCGAGTCCTAACGCCCGGGGAATTACAGCCCCAGCATTTT	CASSRVLTPGELQPQHF
TRBV28	.	TRBJ1-2	TRBD1	TGTGCCAGCAAACGGACAGGGACATATGGCTACACCTTC	CASKRTGTYGYTF
TRBV28	.	TRBJ2-7	TRBD2	TGTGCCAGCAGTCGGGGGGTCCCGGAGCAGTACTTC	CASSRGVPEQYF
TRBV6-6	few	TRBJ1-6	.	TGTGCCAGCAGCCCGATACAGGGATCACCCCTCCACTTT	CASSPIQGSPLHF
TRBV9	.	TRBJ2-1	.	TGTGCCAGCAGCCCCACAACAAATGAGCAGTTCTTC	CASSPTTNEQFF
TRBV9	many	TRBJ1-1	.	TGTGCCAGCAGCGTATACCTCGGGGGGCTCTCTGAAGCTTTCTTT	CASSVYLGGLSEAFF
TRBV18	.	TRBJ2-3	.	TGTGCCAGCTCACCAGTTGCGGGGAGCACAGATACGCAGTATTTT	CASSPVAGSTDTQYF
TRBV30	.	TRBJ2-2	.	TGTGCCTGGAGAGTGGGCAGCAACACCGGGGAGCTGTTTTTT	CAWRVGSNTGELFF
TRBV5-8	.	TRBJ1-1	.	TGTGCCAGCAGCTTCCTTGAGGGCTACACTGAAGCTTTCTTT	CASSFLEGYTEAFF
TRBV28	.	TRBJ1-1	.	TGTGCCAGCAGTTTAAGTCAGGATTATGAAGCTTTCTTT	CASSLSQDYEAFF
TRBV27	.	TRBJ1-2	TRBD1	TGTGCCAGCAGATACCAGGGGGACTATGGCTACACCTTC	CASRYQGDYGYTF